These T cell receptor beta chains were read from a single sample in a study of human T cells and chemical hapten exposure. MiXCR, applied by TCRdb to the RACE reads, yields one record per CDR3 protein. The table records fewer than 300,000 distinct CDR3 sequences, around 7.7% of them present only once. The specimen comprised whole blood, sampled in connection with sensitization to the hapten diphenylcyclopropenone (DPC). These receptors all stem from a man younger than 35 with alopecia areata. Some clones in this sample may be carry-over from other donors' samples. Each CDR3 is given with its conserved first and last residue. The D gene is left open where the match is weak. Expanded clones are given a class, and other clones once, few, many or no size at all.

clone_size j_call d_call v_call cdr3_aa cdr3_nt
- TRBJ2-1 TRBD2 TRBV7-9 CASREVTSGYNEQFF TGTGCCAGCAGAGAAGTAACTAGCGGGTACAATGAGCAGTTCTTC
- TRBJ2-7 - TRBV6-5 CASSYSGTAIYEQYF TGTGCCAGCAGTTACAGCGGGACAGCAATCTACGAGCAGTACTTC
- TRBJ1-1 - TRBV5-1 CASSPGQGLVTEAFF TGCGCCAGCAGCCCAGGGCAGGGGTTGGTCACTGAAGCTTTCTTT
- TRBJ1-2 - TRBV7-2 CASSLAGLQEANYGYTF TGTGCCAGCAGCTTAGCGGGCTTACAGGAGGCTAACTATGGCTACACCTTC
many TRBJ2-3 - TRBV10-3 CAISWDTDTQYF TGTGCCATCAGCTGGGACACAGATACGCAGTATTTT
many TRBJ1-1 - TRBV6-6 CASSWSLLETYAEAFF TGTGCCAGCAGCTGGAGCCTCCTGGAGACCTACGCTGAAGCTTTCTTT
few TRBJ1-2 TRBD1 TRBV27 CASRRDRGRFSYGYTF TGTGCCAGCAGACGGGACAGGGGGCGATTCAGCTATGGCTACACCTTC
- TRBJ2-1 - TRBV4-3 CASSQGSGEPNEQFF TGCGCCAGCAGCCAGGGCTCGGGGGAACCCAATGAGCAGTTCTTC
few TRBJ2-1 - TRBV20-1 CSAKILAGSNNEQFF TGCAGTGCTAAGATTCTGGCGGGGAGTAACAATGAGCAGTTCTTC
few TRBJ1-5 - TRBV24-1 CATQHGSNQPQHF TGTGCCACCCAACACGGTAGCAATCAGCCCCAGCATTTT
few TRBJ2-3 - TRBV11-2 CASSPNGQSSDTQYF TGTGCCAGCAGCCCTAATGGGCAGTCCTCGGATACGCAGTATTTT
- TRBJ1-2 - TRBV14 CASSQSPNYGYTF TGTGCCAGCAGCCAAAGTCCTAACTATGGCTACACCTTC
many TRBJ1-2 TRBD1 TRBV12-3/TRBV12-4 CASSFPAQGVNGYTF TGTGCCAGCAGTTTCCCTGCCCAGGGGGTCAATGGCTACACCTTC
few TRBJ2-2 - TRBV11-2 CASRTVYTGELFF TGTGCCAGCAGGACGGTATACACCGGGGAGCTGTTTTTT
many TRBJ1-1 - TRBV11-2 CASSFWENTEAFF TGTGCCAGCAGCTTTTGGGAGAACACTGAAGCTTTCTTT
- TRBJ1-5 - TRBV4-1 CASSPLGLDREPQHF TGCGCCAGCAGCCCTCTCGGACTGGACAGAGAGCCCCAGCATTTT
- TRBJ1-2 - TRBV25-1 CASSEHPWGLYGYTF TGTGCCAGCAGTGAACACCCGTGGGGCCTCTATGGCTACACCTTC
- TRBJ1-5 - TRBV4-1 CASSQDYGQGGQPQHF TGCGCCAGCAGCCAAGATTACGGGCAGGGCGGGCAGCCCCAGCATTTT
- TRBJ2-7 TRBD1 TRBV11-2 CASSLDGGAGGLYEQYF TGTGCCAGCAGCTTAGATGGAGGGGCAGGGGGCTTGTACGAGCAGTACTTC
many TRBJ2-7 - TRBV7-9 CASSLPWWGYEQYF TGTGCCAGCAGCTTACCTTGGTGGGGCTACGAGCAGTACTTC
- TRBJ2-5 - TRBV5-1 CASSFWGEETQYF TGCGCCAGCAGCTTTTGGGGTGAAGAGACCCAGTACTTC
- TRBJ2-6 - TRBV7-2 CASSLESVLTF TGTGCCAGCAGCTTAGAAAGCGTCCTGACTTTC
- TRBJ2-7 - TRBV20-1 CSARDPGPTPSYEQYF TGCAGTGCTAGAGATCCGGGACCTACCCCTTCCTACGAGCAGTACTTC
few TRBJ2-7 TRBD2 TRBV7-2 CASSLATSGPYEQYF TGTGCCAGCAGCTTAGCAACTAGCGGGCCCTACGAGCAGTACTTC
- TRBJ2-5 - TRBV25-1 CASSVGRLETQYF TGTGCCAGCAGTGTGGGGCGCTTGGAGACCCAGTACTTC
- TRBJ1-5 TRBD1 TRBV6-5 CASSYQTPTGLSNQPQHF TGTGCCAGCAGTTACCAAACCCCGACAGGGTTAAGCAATCAGCCCCAGCATTTT
few TRBJ2-5 - TRBV4-3 CASSQETWKETQYF TGCGCCAGCAGCCAAGAAACATGGAAAGAGACCCAGTACTTC
many TRBJ2-1 TRBD2 TRBV6-2/TRBV6-3 CASSSRLAGDNNEQFF TGTGCCAGCAGTTCCAGACTAGCGGGGGACAACAATGAGCAGTTCTTC
many TRBJ2-5 - TRBV9 CASSPRGAVGQETQYF TGTGCCAGCAGCCCCCGGGGCGCGGTGGGACAAGAGACCCAGTACTTC